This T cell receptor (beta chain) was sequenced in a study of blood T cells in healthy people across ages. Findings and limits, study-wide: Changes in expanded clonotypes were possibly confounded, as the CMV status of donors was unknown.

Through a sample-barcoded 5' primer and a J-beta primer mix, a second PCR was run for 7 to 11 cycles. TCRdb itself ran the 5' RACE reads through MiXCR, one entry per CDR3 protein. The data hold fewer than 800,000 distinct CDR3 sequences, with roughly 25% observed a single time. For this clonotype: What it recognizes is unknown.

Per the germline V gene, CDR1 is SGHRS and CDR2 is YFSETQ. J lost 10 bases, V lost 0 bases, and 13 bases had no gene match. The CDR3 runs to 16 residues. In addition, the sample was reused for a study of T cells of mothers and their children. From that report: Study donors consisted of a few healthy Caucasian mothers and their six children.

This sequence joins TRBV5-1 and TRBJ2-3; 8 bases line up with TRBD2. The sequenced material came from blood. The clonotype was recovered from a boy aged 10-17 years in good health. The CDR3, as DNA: TGCGCCAGCAGCTTGGACCGAGGAGGACTAGCCGGGTCGCAGTATTTT. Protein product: CASSLDRGGLAGSQYF.